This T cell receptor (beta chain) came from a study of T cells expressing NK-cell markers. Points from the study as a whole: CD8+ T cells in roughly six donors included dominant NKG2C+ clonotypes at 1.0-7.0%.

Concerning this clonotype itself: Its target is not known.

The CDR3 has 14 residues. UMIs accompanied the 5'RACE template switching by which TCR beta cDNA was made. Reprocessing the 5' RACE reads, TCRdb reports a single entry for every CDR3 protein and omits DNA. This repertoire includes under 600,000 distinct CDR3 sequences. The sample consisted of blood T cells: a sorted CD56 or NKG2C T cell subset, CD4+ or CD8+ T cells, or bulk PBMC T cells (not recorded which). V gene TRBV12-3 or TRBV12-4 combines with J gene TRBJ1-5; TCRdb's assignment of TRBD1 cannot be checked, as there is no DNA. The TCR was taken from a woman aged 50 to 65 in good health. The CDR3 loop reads CASSPGQGRQPQHF.